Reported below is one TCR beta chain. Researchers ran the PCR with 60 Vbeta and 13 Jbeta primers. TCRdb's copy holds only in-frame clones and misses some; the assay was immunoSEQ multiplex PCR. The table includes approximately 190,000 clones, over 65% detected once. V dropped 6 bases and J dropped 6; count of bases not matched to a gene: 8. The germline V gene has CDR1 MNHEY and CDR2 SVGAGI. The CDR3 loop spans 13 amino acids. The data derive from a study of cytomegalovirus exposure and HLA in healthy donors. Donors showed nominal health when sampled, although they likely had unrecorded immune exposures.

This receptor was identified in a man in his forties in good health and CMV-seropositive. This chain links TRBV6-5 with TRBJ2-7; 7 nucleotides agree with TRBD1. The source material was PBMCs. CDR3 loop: CASSSGQYSEQYF. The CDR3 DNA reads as TGTGCCAGCAGCTCGGGACAGTACAGCGAGCAGTACTTC.